A selection of T cell receptor beta chains follows, all from one sample in a study of T cell changes during pregnancy in multiple sclerosis. Generated by immunoSEQ multiplex PCR, the TCRdb table keeps only in-frame clones and is missing some. The sample lists tens of thousands of clones, about 93% seen once, with around 0.58% in the top ten. Sequenced here: CD4+ T cells from peripheral blood mononuclear cells, sampled in the third trimester of pregnancy. These receptors originate from a female donor with multiple sclerosis, enrolled in a pregnancy study. The CDR3 runs from the conserved cysteine through the conserved F or W. Each record gives: D gene, J gene, clone size, V gene, CDR3 protein, CDR3 DNA. A D gene is named only where the DNA matches it firmly. The size field is filled for only some rows; it gives once, few, many or a size class.

D gene: .
J gene: TRBJ2-2
clone size: once
V gene: TRBV11-3
CDR3 protein: CASSLARVGELFF
CDR3 DNA: TGTGCCAGCAGCTTAGCAAGAGTCGGGGAGCTGTTTTTT

D gene: TRBD1
J gene: TRBJ1-2
clone size: .
V gene: TRBV29-1
CDR3 protein: CSVMGTGAGGYTF
CDR3 DNA: TGCAGCGTGATGGGGACAGGGGCAGGCGGCTACACCTTC

D gene: .
J gene: TRBJ1-4
clone size: .
V gene: TRBV28
CDR3 protein: CASSLEGAATNEKLFF
CDR3 DNA: TGTGCCAGCAGTTTGGAAGGGGCTGCAACTAATGAAAAACTGTTTTTT

D gene: TRBD1
J gene: TRBJ2-7
clone size: .
V gene: TRBV10-2
CDR3 protein: CASHPGQGVNEQYF
CDR3 DNA: TGCGCCAGCCACCCGGGACAGGGGGTTAACGAGCAGTACTTC

D gene: .
J gene: TRBJ2-3
clone size: .
V gene: TRBV9
CDR3 protein: CASSAHRDTQYF
CDR3 DNA: TGTGCCAGCAGTGCCCACAGAGATACGCAGTATTTT

D gene: TRBD1
J gene: TRBJ2-2
clone size: .
V gene: TRBV12-5
CDR3 protein: CASGFPPFKTGTYTGELFF
CDR3 DNA: TGTGCTAGTGGTTTCCCCCCGTTCAAGACAGGGACCTACACCGGGGAGCTGTTTTTT

D gene: .
J gene: TRBJ2-1
clone size: .
V gene: TRBV7-3
CDR3 protein: CASSLMGSSYNEQFF
CDR3 DNA: TGTGCCAGCAGCTTAATGGGGAGCTCCTACAATGAGCAGTTCTTC

D gene: .
J gene: TRBJ1-5
clone size: few
V gene: TRBV30
CDR3 protein: CAWSGGDNQPQHF
CDR3 DNA: TGTGCCTGGAGTGGGGGAGACAATCAGCCCCAGCATTTT

D gene: .
J gene: TRBJ1-3
clone size: .
V gene: TRBV7-9
CDR3 protein: CASSLALAGAGNTIYF
CDR3 DNA: TGTGCCAGCAGCTTAGCCTTGGCAGGGGCTGGAAACACCATATATTTT

D gene: .
J gene: TRBJ1-2
clone size: .
V gene: TRBV29-1
CDR3 protein: CSVEDPTGRANYGYTF
CDR3 DNA: TGCAGCGTTGAAGACCCAACAGGGAGAGCTAACTATGGCTACACCTTC

D gene: .
J gene: TRBJ2-1
clone size: .
V gene: TRBV23-1
CDR3 protein: CASSQSGAGDSYNEQFF
CDR3 DNA: TGCGCCAGCAGTCAATCGGGGGCAGGGGACTCCTACAATGAGCAGTTCTTC

D gene: TRBD2
J gene: TRBJ2-1
clone size: .
V gene: TRBV5-1
CDR3 protein: CASSEGGSPHNEQFF
CDR3 DNA: TGCGCCAGCTCAGAGGGCGGGAGCCCCCACAATGAGCAGTTCTTC

D gene: .
J gene: TRBJ2-3
clone size: .
V gene: TRBV4-1
CDR3 protein: CASSQDRDTVSSTDTQYF
CDR3 DNA: TGCGCCAGCAGCCAAGATCGCGACACCGTAAGCAGCACAGATACGCAGTATTTT

D gene: TRBD1
J gene: TRBJ1-2
clone size: .
V gene: TRBV28
CDR3 protein: CASSLDRGLTYGYTF
CDR3 DNA: TGTGCCAGCAGTTTAGACAGGGGGCTTACCTATGGCTACACCTTC

D gene: .
J gene: TRBJ2-1
clone size: .
V gene: TRBV7-2
CDR3 protein: CASSLEQRSLTYNEQFF
CDR3 DNA: TGTGCCAGCAGCTTAGAACAACGTAGCCTTACCTACAATGAGCAGTTCTTC

D gene: .
J gene: TRBJ1-3
clone size: .
V gene: TRBV7-9
CDR3 protein: CASSRWTAGISGNTIYF
CDR3 DNA: TGTGCCAGCAGCCGATGGACAGCCGGAATCTCTGGAAACACCATATATTTT

D gene: .
J gene: TRBJ1-1
clone size: .
V gene: TRBV9
CDR3 protein: CASSVGGGGRDTEAFF
CDR3 DNA: TGTGCCAGCAGCGTGGGGGGAGGGGGTCGGGACACTGAAGCTTTCTTT

D gene: .
J gene: TRBJ2-5
clone size: few
V gene: TRBV29-1
CDR3 protein: CSVVERYQETQYF
CDR3 DNA: TGCAGCGTTGTAGAGCGGTATCAAGAGACCCAGTACTTC

D gene: .
J gene: TRBJ2-5
clone size: .
V gene: TRBV10-3
CDR3 protein: CAISPTESQETQYF
CDR3 DNA: TGTGCCATCAGCCCTACAGAAAGCCAAGAGACCCAGTACTTC

D gene: .
J gene: TRBJ2-1
clone size: .
V gene: TRBV27
CDR3 protein: CASSLQGSGEQFF
CDR3 DNA: TGTGCCAGCAGTTTACAGGGGTCGGGTGAGCAGTTCTTC

D gene: .
J gene: TRBJ1-6
clone size: few
V gene: TRBV2
CDR3 protein: CASSENGSNSPLHF
CDR3 DNA: TGTGCCAGCAGTGAAAACGGGAGTAATTCACCCCTCCACTTT

D gene: .
J gene: TRBJ2-7
clone size: .
V gene: TRBV7-9
CDR3 protein: CASSFLTLNQGYEQYF
CDR3 DNA: TGTGCCAGCAGCTTCCTCACCCTTAACCAGGGATACGAGCAGTACTTC

D gene: TRBD1
J gene: TRBJ2-3
clone size: .
V gene: TRBV5-8
CDR3 protein: CASSLAWTGDPDTQYF
CDR3 DNA: TGTGCCAGCAGCTTGGCATGGACAGGGGACCCAGATACGCAGTATTTT

D gene: .
J gene: TRBJ1-2
clone size: .
V gene: TRBV4-2
CDR3 protein: CASVPHESANYGYTF
CDR3 DNA: TGTGCCAGCGTCCCCCATGAGTCCGCGAACTATGGCTACACCTTC

D gene: .
J gene: TRBJ2-3
clone size: .
V gene: TRBV10-3
CDR3 protein: CAIRASETDTQYF
CDR3 DNA: TGTGCCATCAGGGCTAGCGAGACAGATACGCAGTATTTT

D gene: TRBD2
J gene: TRBJ2-1
clone size: .
V gene: TRBV7-3
CDR3 protein: CASSPAGGRASNEQFF
CDR3 DNA: TGTGCCAGCAGCCCCGCGGGCGGGAGGGCCAGTAATGAGCAGTTCTTC

D gene: TRBD1
J gene: TRBJ2-7
clone size: once
V gene: TRBV27
CDR3 protein: CASSSRQGAYEQYF
CDR3 DNA: TGTGCCAGCAGCTCTCGACAGGGGGCCTACGAGCAGTACTTC

D gene: .
J gene: TRBJ1-2
clone size: .
V gene: TRBV5-1
CDR3 protein: CASSPGRGANYGYTF
CDR3 DNA: TGCGCCAGCAGCCCTGGACGGGGAGCTAACTATGGCTACACCTTC

D gene: TRBD1
J gene: TRBJ1-4
clone size: .
V gene: TRBV4-2
CDR3 protein: CASSQDGGRDRGEKLFF
CDR3 DNA: TGTGCCAGCAGCCAAGATGGGGGTCGGGACAGAGGAGAAAAACTGTTTTTT

D gene: .
J gene: TRBJ1-6
clone size: .
V gene: TRBV5-4
CDR3 protein: CASSSQGSYNSPLHF
CDR3 DNA: TGTGCCAGCAGCTCGCAGGGGTCCTATAATTCACCCCTCCACTTT

D gene: TRBD2
J gene: TRBJ2-1
clone size: .
V gene: TRBV19
CDR3 protein: CASSILGLAINEQFF
CDR3 DNA: TGTGCCAGTAGTATCCTGGGACTAGCGATCAATGAGCAGTTCTTC

D gene: .
J gene: TRBJ2-3
clone size: .
V gene: TRBV15
CDR3 protein: CATRREEFGTDTQYF
CDR3 DNA: TGTGCCACCAGAAGAGAGGAGTTTGGGACAGATACGCAGTATTTT

D gene: TRBD1
J gene: TRBJ1-5
clone size: .
V gene: TRBV19
CDR3 protein: CASSRTGVQPQHF
CDR3 DNA: TGTGCCAGTAGTCGGACAGGGGTTCAGCCCCAGCATTTT

D gene: .
J gene: TRBJ2-2
clone size: .
V gene: TRBV19
CDR3 protein: CASSPTLAGELFF
CDR3 DNA: TGTGCCAGTAGTCCTACCTTGGCCGGGGAGCTGTTTTTT

D gene: .
J gene: TRBJ1-1
clone size: .
V gene: TRBV4-1
CDR3 protein: CASSHTREPGAFF
CDR3 DNA: TGCGCCAGCAGCCATACCCGAGAACCAGGAGCTTTCTTT

D gene: TRBD1
J gene: TRBJ2-7
clone size: once
V gene: TRBV19
CDR3 protein: CASSIVQGAYEQYF
CDR3 DNA: TGTGCCAGTAGTATAGTACAGGGGGCTTACGAGCAGTACTTC

D gene: TRBD2
J gene: TRBJ2-5
clone size: once
V gene: TRBV4-3
CDR3 protein: CASSPSSGMQETQYF
CDR3 DNA: TGCGCCAGCAGCCCATCAAGCGGGATGCAAGAGACCCAGTACTTC

D gene: .
J gene: TRBJ2-7
clone size: .
V gene: TRBV12-2
CDR3 protein: CASRLVAGGSYEQYF
CDR3 DNA: .

D gene: .
J gene: TRBJ1-3
clone size: .
V gene: TRBV4-1
CDR3 protein: CASSTQQGTGNTIYF
CDR3 DNA: TGCGCCAGCAGCACACAACAGGGAACTGGAAACACCATATATTTT

D gene: .
J gene: TRBJ2-1
clone size: .
V gene: TRBV2
CDR3 protein: CASRRVGVDEQFF
CDR3 DNA: TGTGCCAGCAGGAGGGTTGGGGTTGATGAGCAGTTCTTC

D gene: .
J gene: TRBJ1-1
clone size: .
V gene: TRBV13
CDR3 protein: CASSWAGVSRTEAFF
CDR3 DNA: TGTGCCAGCAGCTGGGCGGGGGTGAGTCGCACTGAAGCTTTCTTT

D gene: TRBD1
J gene: TRBJ2-7
clone size: .
V gene: TRBV27
CDR3 protein: CASSLFATGSSYEQYF
CDR3 DNA: TGTGCCAGCAGTTTATTCGCGACAGGGAGCTCCTACGAGCAGTACTTC

D gene: .
J gene: TRBJ2-2
clone size: .
V gene: TRBV21-1
CDR3 protein: CASTILAGGLRGELFF
CDR3 DNA: TGTGCCAGCACCATACTAGCGGGGGGCCTTCGGGGAGAGCTGTTTTTT

D gene: TRBD1
J gene: TRBJ2-7
clone size: once
V gene: TRBV7-2
CDR3 protein: CASAKGAGYEQYF
CDR3 DNA: TGTGCCAGTGCGAAGGGGGCTGGTTACGAGCAGTACTTC

D gene: TRBD1
J gene: TRBJ1-5
clone size: .
V gene: TRBV28
CDR3 protein: CASSLAPGQSNQPQHF
CDR3 DNA: TGTGCCAGCAGTTTGGCCCCGGGACAGAGCAATCAGCCCCAGCATTTT

D gene: .
J gene: TRBJ1-5
clone size: once
V gene: TRBV12-5
CDR3 protein: CASALEGNQPQHF
CDR3 DNA: TGTGCTAGTGCCTTAGAAGGCAATCAGCCCCAGCATTTT